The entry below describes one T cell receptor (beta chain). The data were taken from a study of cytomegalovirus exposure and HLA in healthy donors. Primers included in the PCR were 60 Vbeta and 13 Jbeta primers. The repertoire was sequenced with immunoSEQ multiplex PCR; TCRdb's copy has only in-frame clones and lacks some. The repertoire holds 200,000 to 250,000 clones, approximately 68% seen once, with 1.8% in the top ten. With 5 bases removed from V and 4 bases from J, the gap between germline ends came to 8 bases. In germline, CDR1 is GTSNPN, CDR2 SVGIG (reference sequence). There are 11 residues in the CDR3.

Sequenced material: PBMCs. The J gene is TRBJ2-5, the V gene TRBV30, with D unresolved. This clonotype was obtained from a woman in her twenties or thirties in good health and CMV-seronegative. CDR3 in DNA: TGTGCCTGGGAGGCGGCAGAGACCCAGTACTTC. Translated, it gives CAWEAAETQYF.